This entry features one T cell receptor (beta chain) sequence. Generated by immunoSEQ multiplex PCR, the TCRdb table keeps only in-frame clones and is missing some. The sample records under 75,000 clones, 70% to 85% being singletons. The sample is drawn from a study of blood T cell repertoires in COVID-19. Study in general: Spain, Italy and the United States supplied samples that represented acute and convalescent COVID-19. Sources were T cells, B-cell-depleted T cells, or PBMCs; the material itself was cDNA or gDNA.

Germline V gene data show CDR1 as MGHDK and CDR2 as SYGVNS. The CDR3 is 11 residues long. Trimming removed 9 bases at V and 4 bases at J, with 9 bases between. The sequenced sample consisted of peripheral blood. The chain recombines TRBV25-1 with TRBJ1-1; the D gene is possibly TRBD1 (6 bases). The sequence was collected from a woman between 65 and 79 years old with acute or convalescent COVID-19. CDR3 DNA: TGTGCCAGATCCAGGGGCACTGAAGCTTTCTTT. Translating gives CARSRGTEAFF.